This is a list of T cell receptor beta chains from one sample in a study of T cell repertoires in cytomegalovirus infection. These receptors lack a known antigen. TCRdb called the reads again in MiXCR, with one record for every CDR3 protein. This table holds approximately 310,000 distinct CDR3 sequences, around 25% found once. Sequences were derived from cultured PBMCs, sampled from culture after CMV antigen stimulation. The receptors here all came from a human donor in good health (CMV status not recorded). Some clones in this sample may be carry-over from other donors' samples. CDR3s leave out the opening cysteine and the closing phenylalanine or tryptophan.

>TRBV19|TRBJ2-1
ASNDQPNALRF
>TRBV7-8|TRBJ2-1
ASSPRTSGSYEQF
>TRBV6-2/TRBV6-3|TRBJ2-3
ASSYSSGPPSTDTQY
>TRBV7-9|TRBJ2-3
ASSSTPGRKLDTQY
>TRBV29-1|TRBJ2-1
SVVGLATQNEQF
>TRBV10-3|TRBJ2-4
AISGQGTNIQY
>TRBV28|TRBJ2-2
AIPDRNTGELF
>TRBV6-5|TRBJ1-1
ASSSHWDRGNIAEAF
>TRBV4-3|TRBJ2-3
ASSQDPLDTQY
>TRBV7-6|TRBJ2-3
ASSPAGLTDTQY
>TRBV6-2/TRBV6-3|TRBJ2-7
ASSKGIPRYYEQY
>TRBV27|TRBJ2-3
ASSDRGRTDTQY
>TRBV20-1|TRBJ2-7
SARTSLYSYEQY
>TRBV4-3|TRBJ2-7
ASSQGIGTLYEQY
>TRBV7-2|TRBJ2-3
ASSFGDRGRDTQY
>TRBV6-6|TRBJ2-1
ASSLRPSSYNEQF
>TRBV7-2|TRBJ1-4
ASSLSGTGGEKLF
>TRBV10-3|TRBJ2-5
AISESAGLVNQETQY
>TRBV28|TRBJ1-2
ASSISGHRENYGYT
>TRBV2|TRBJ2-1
ASIVTSGYNEQF
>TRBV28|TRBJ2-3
ASSLSQPGNTQY
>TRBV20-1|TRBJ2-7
SAEVASGRAA
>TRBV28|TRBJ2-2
ASSLGIRVTGELF
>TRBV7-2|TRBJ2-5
ASSKGLAGKETQY
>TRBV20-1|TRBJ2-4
SARDPSGSGNIQY
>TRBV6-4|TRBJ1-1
ASRLQPNTEAF
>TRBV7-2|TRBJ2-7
ASSLEPGARGEQY
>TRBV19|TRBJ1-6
ASNRHDRNISPLH
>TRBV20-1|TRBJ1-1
SASDMKKMNTEAF
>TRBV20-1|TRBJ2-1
SARGASGTYNEQF
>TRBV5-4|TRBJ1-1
ASSLDGTGDTEAF
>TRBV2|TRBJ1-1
ASSRAGGTEAF
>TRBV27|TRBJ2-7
ASSQGAGRGYEQY
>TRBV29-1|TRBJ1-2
SVEDGSSRYYGYT
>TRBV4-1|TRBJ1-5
ASSHPDRINQPQH
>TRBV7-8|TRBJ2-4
ASSRSGGLAAGEAKNIQY
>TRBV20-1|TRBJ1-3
SARAAGTGENTIY
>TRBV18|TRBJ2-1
ASSPSGTSGTQEQF
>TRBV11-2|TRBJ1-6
ASSSLNSPLH
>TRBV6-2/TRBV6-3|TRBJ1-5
ASKYGGYSNQPQH
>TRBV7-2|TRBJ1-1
ASSLARGYMNTEAF
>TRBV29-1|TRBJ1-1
SVVKGSSKGDTEAF
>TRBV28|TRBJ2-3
ASISRTDTQY
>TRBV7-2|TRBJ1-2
ASSQEYGYT
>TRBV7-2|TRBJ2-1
ASRTGWFDNEQF
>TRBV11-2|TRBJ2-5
ASRTQGGEKTQY
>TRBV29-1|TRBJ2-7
SVGLASYEQY
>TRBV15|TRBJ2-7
ATSKASWATSEQY
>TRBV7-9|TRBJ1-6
ASSLVSQRGLSLH
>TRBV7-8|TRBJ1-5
ASSLAVRETSGPQH
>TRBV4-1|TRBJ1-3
ASSPQGTGGSGNTIY
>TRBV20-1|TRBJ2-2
SARVGGGPIGELF
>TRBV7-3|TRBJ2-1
ASSFRGSSYNEQF
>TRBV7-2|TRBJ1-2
ASSLGGDRTYGYT
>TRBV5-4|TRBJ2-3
ASSLPGALTDTQY
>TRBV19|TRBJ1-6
ASSIIQVNSPLH
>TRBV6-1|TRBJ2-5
ASSRPETQY
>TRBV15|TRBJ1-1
ATSRGGWGSGTEAF